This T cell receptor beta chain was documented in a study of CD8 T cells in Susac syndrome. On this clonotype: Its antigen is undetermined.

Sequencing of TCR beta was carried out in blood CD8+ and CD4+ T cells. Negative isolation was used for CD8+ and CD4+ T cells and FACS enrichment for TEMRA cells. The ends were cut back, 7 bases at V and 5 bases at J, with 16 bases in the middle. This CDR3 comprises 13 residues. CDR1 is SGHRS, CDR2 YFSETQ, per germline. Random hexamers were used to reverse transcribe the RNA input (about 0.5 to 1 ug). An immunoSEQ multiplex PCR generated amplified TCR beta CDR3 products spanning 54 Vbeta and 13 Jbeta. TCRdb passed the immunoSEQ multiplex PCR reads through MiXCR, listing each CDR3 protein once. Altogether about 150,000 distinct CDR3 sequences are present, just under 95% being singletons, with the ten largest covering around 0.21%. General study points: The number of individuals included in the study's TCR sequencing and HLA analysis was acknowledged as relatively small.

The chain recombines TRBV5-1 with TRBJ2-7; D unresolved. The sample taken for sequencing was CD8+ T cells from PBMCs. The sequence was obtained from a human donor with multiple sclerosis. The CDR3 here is CASGPGSTNEQYF. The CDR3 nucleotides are TGCGCCAGCGGACCGGGCTCAACGAACGAGCAGTACTTC.